This TCR beta chain was identified in a study of tumor-infiltrating lymphocytes in primary liver carcinoma. The overall study: Each of the samples returned roughly 3.65 to 7.5 million productive TCRbeta reads (a yield similar across tissue types).

Without any cell sorting, roughly 18-34 mg of bulk tissue yielded co-extracted RNA and DNA. Whichever tumor sample was examined, it had over 75% viable tumor cells. The CDR3 length is 15 residues. Germline assignment: CDR1 KGHDR and CDR2 SFDVKD. With a constant-region primer, TCR beta cDNA was made from 400 to 550 ng of total RNA. For TCR beta, libraries were produced by three nested multiplex PCR rounds using slightly modified ARM-PCR. Two initial PCR rounds of about 11 cycles each paired TRBV1-TRBV30 forward primers with a C-beta reverse primer. MiXCR, applied by TCRdb to the multiplex PCR reads, yields one record per CDR3 protein. The sample has approximately 74,000 distinct CDR3 sequences, 65% to 75% seen once. Study observations and caveats: The difference in top-250-clone fraction between tumors and blood was significant, favoring tumors (p = 0.039).

This clonotype has more than one count but fewer than ten. Its antigen is not known. A much larger clone differs by one base, so this may be a read error. The rearrangement uses TRBV24-1 and TRBJ2-2; D is tentatively TRBD1 or TRBD2 (5 bases each). The clonotype was recovered from a woman aged 55-69 years with primary liver carcinoma and hepatitis B virus infection. The material sequenced was liver tumor tissue from sampling region 4. Subset given: tumor region T4, right-lateral pole. The CDR3 bases are TGTGCCACCTCAGGTGGGACCGCGAACACCGAGGAGCTGTTTTTT. Protein product: CATSGGTANTEELFF.